A selection of T cell receptor beta chains follows, all from one sample in a study of cytomegalovirus exposure and HLA in healthy donors. TCRdb's table, derived via immunoSEQ multiplex PCR, lists solely in-frame clones and lacks some. This table has approximately 120,000 clones, just under 75% appearing once. Sequenced input: PBMCs. The receptors shown here come from a man aged 55-75 years in good health and CMV-seropositive. Both conserved end residues are part of each CDR3. The D gene is left open where the match is weak. Expanded clones get a size class; other rows say once, few or many, or leave the size out.

few,.,TRBJ2-1,TRBV5-1,TGCGCCAGCAGCTTGGGGGGGCTAGACAATGAGCAGTTCTTC,CASSLGGLDNEQFF
few,.,TRBJ1-1,TRBV28,TGTGCCAGCAGTTTAACGGGGGTAGCTGAAGCTTTCTTT,CASSLTGVAEAFF
.,.,TRBJ1-2,TRBV15,TGTGCCACCAGCAGAGAAATAGGCGGTAACTATGGCTACACCTTC,CATSREIGGNYGYTF
.,TRBD1,TRBJ1-2,TRBV28,TGTGCCAGCATCCAAACAGGGGACTATGGCTACACCTTC,CASIQTGDYGYTF
.,.,TRBJ2-3,TRBV29-1,TGCAGCGTTGAAGATTCAGGGGTTGGCACAGATACGCAGTATTTT,CSVEDSGVGTDTQYF
.,TRBD1,TRBJ1-6,TRBV10-1,TGCGCCAGCAGCCGGGACAGGGAAGCTGGCAGATCACCCCTCCACTTT,CASSRDREAGRSPLHF
.,.,TRBJ2-3,TRBV27,TGTGCCAGCAGTTTAAAATACCTAGGCACAGATACGCAGTATTTT,CASSLKYLGTDTQYF
once,TRBD1,TRBJ1-2,TRBV7-9,TGTGCCAGCAGCTTATCCGGGACAGCCTATGGCTACACCTTC,CASSLSGTAYGYTF
.,TRBD2,TRBJ2-1,TRBV19,TGTGCCAGTAGTATAGTACCGACTAGCGGGGGGAATGAGCAGTTCTTC,CASSIVPTSGGNEQFF
.,TRBD1,TRBJ1-2,TRBV18,TGTGCCAGCACAGCCGGGACAGGGATTCAACATGGCTACACCTTC,CASTAGTGIQHGYTF
.,.,TRBJ2-3,TRBV7-3,TGTGCCAGCAGCCACTCCCCGGTAGATACGCAGTATTTT,CASSHSPVDTQYF
.,.,TRBJ1-1,TRBV10-3,TGTGCCATAAGCCGACAGGCTACTGAAGCTTTCTTT,CAISRQATEAFF
once,TRBD1,TRBJ2-7,TRBV30,TGTGCCTGGCGACCTGGGACAGGGATGATCTACGAGCAGTACTTC,CAWRPGTGMIYEQYF
.,.,TRBJ1-5,TRBV2,TGTGCCAGCAGTTTAGAGAGCAATCAGCCCCAGCATTTT,CASSLESNQPQHF
.,TRBD2,TRBJ2-3,TRBV5-7,TGTGCCAGCAGCTATCGGTCGGCGGGCGGGGGGCAGGGTGATACGCAGTATTTT,CASSYRSAGGGQGDTQYF
few,.,TRBJ2-2,TRBV18,TGTGCCAGCTCCCAAACAGAGGGCGGGGAGCTGTTTTTT,CASSQTEGGELFF
.,.,TRBJ1-2,TRBV10-3,TGTGCCATCAGTGGGCCTAGACTGAGAAACTATGGCTACACCTTC,CAISGPRLRNYGYTF
once,TRBD2,TRBJ2-5,TRBV6-1,TGTGCCAGCAGGGGACTCTCGGGAGGGGAGACCCAGTACTTC,CASRGLSGGETQYF
few,TRBD2,TRBJ2-7,TRBV5-6,TGTGCCAGCAGCTTGGTACTAGCGGCAACCTACGAGCAGTACTTC,CASSLVLAATYEQYF
.,.,TRBJ2-7,TRBV7-9,TGTTCCAGCAGCTTATCGGGGTACTCCTACGAGCAGTACTTC,CSSSLSGYSYEQYF
.,.,TRBJ1-1,TRBV6-5,TGTGCCAGCAGTGCCAACCCGCGGGGGGACACTGAAGCTTTCTTT,CASSANPRGDTEAFF
.,TRBD1,TRBJ2-2,TRBV7-3,TGTGCCAGTACGGGACAGGGTTACACCGGGGAGCTGTTTTTT,CASTGQGYTGELFF
.,TRBD2,TRBJ2-2,TRBV5-1,TGCGCCAGCAGCTTGGACCCCATAGCGGGGGTGGGGGAGCTGTTTTTT,CASSLDPIAGVGELFF
.,.,TRBJ2-3,TRBV10-1,TGCGCCAGCAGTGAGTCGGCCGGGCGGACTAGCACAGATACGCAGTATTTT,CASSESAGRTSTDTQYF
.,TRBD1,TRBJ1-4,TRBV7-9,TGTGCCAGCAGCCAAACAGGGGATGGTGAAAAACTGTTTTTT,CASSQTGDGEKLFF
.,.,TRBJ2-3,TRBV30,TGTGCCTGTAGGTCTACAGGGATTGGACATAGCACAGATACGCAGTATTTT,CACRSTGIGHSTDTQYF
once,.,TRBJ1-1,TRBV9,TGTGCCAGCAGCGTAAGGGGCCAGGGGACGCCCTCCCGGGCTTTCTTT,CASSVRGQGTPSRAFF
.,.,TRBJ2-5,TRBV5-4,TGTGCCAGCAGCTTGCCGCGGTCCGAAGAGACCCAGTACTTC,CASSLPRSEETQYF
.,.,TRBJ1-2,TRBV6-6,TGTGCCAGCAGCCGAGGTGACAGAGGCTATGGCTACACCTTC,CASSRGDRGYGYTF
.,TRBD1,TRBJ2-5,TRBV9,TGTGCCAGCAGCCAACAGGGGGCTGAGGGGACCCAGTACTTC,CASSQQGAEGTQYF